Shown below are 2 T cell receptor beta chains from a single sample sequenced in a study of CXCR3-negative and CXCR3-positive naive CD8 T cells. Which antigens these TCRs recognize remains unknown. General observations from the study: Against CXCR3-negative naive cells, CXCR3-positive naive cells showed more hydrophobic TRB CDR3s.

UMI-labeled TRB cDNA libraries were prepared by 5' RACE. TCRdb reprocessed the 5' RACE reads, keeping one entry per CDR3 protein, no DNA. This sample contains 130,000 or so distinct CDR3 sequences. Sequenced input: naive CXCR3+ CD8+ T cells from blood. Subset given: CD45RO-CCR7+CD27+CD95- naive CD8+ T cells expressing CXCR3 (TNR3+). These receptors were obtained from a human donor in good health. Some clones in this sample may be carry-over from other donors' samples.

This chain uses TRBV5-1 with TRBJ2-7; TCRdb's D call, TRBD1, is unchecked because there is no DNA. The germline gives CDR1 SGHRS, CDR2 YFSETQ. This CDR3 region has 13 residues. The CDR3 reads CASSLEPGYEQYF.

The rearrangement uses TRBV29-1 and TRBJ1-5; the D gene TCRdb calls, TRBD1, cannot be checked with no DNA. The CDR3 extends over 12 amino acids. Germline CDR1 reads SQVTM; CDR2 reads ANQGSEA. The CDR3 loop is CSVRDINQPQHF.